The 5 T cell receptor beta chains below all came from one sample that was sequenced in a study of technical replicates of blood from a handful of donors. The assay was immunoSEQ multiplex PCR, and TCRdb's table has in-frame clones only and misses some. Found here are about 56,000 clones, 80% to 95% of them singletons; the top ten hold roughly 4.5%. Sequencing used PBMCs. These receptors all come from a human donor in good health. Some clones in this sample may be carry-over from other donors' samples.

CDR3 residues: CASSPSGGGGYNEQFF. The CDR3, as DNA: TGTGCCAGCAGTCCCAGCGGGGGGGGCGGCTACAATGAGCAGTTCTTC. The gene calls are TRBV5-6 and TRBJ2-1, with 10 bases lining up with TRBD2. The V segment lost 5 bases and the J segment 3 bases; nucleotides outside the gene matches: 8. The CDR3 runs 16 residues. Germline-derived CDR1 and CDR2 are SGHDT and YYEEEE.

The chain recombines TRBV7-8 with TRBJ2-1, with unresolved D. Germline loops: CDR1 SGHVS, CDR2 FQNEAQ. Trimming cost V 1 base and J 15 bases, with 13 bases left between them. The CDR3 totals 12 residues. The CDR3 DNA follows: TGTGCCAGCAGCTTAGAGGTCCGCCCGGGGTTCTTC. It encodes CASSLEVRPGFF.

The rearrangement uses TRBV10-2 and TRBJ2-3; D possibly corresponds to TRBD2 (6 bases). CDR3 length: 14 amino acids. CDR1 and CDR2 (germline): WSHSY, SAAADI. The V end lost 2 bases, the J end lost 4 bases, and 10 bases lay between the germline ends. The CDR3 region has the DNA TGCGCCAGCAGTGAGGCGGGGCTCGCAGATACGCAGTATTTT. Residues: CASSEAGLADTQYF.

The chain joins TRBV7-8 to TRBJ2-7; 7 bases align to TRBD1. Germline V gene lookup returns CDR1 SGHVS and CDR2 FQNEAQ. This CDR3 is built from 13 residues. V dropped 8 bases and J dropped 7; count of bases not matched to a gene: 11. The DNA for the CDR3 is TGTGCCAGCTTTGCCCAACAGGGGAAGGAGCAGTACTTC. Translation: CASFAQQGKEQYF.

The chain uses TRBV7-9 and TRBJ1-5; D call uncertain. The CDR3 consists of 15 residues. The germline V and J ends were trimmed by 3 bases and 1 base, with 10 bases remaining between them. CDR1 and CDR2 (germline): SEHNR, FQNEAQ (reference sequence). The CDR3 region is CASSLDGLSNQPQHF. The CDR3 nucleotides are TGTGCCAGCAGCTTGGACGGACTCAGCAATCAGCCCCAGCATTTT.